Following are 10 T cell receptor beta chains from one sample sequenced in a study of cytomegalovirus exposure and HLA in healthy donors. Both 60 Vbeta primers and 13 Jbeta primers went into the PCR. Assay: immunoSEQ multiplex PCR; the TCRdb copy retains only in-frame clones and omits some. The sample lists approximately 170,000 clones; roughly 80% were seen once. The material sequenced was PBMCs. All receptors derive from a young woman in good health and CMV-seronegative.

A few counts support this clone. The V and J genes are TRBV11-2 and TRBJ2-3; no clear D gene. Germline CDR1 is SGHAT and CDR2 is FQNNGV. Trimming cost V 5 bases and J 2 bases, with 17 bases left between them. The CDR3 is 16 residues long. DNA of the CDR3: TGTGCCAGCAGCGACTTCACCAAGGCCCTCACAGATACGCAGTATTTT. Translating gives CASSDFTKALTDTQYF.

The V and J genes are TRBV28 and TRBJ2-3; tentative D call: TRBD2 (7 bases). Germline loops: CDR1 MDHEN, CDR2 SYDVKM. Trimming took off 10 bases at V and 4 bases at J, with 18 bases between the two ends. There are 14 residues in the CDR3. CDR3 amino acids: CATGSGGAPDTQYF. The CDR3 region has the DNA TGTGCCACCGGGTCGGGGGGCGCACCAGATACGCAGTATTTT.

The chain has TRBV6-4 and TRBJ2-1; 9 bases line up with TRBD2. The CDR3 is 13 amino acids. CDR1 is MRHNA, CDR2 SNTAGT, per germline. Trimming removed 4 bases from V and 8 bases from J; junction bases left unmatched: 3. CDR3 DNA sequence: TGTGCCAGCAGTGCGAGGACTAGCGATGAGCAGTTCTTC. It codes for CASSARTSDEQFF.

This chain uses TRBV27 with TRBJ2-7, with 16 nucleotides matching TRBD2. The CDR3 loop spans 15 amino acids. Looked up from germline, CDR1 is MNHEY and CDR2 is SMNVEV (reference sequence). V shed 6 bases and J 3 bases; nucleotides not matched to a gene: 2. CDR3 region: CASRGLAGGVYEQYF. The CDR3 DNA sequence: TGTGCCAGCAGGGGACTAGCGGGAGGGGTCTACGAGCAGTACTTC.

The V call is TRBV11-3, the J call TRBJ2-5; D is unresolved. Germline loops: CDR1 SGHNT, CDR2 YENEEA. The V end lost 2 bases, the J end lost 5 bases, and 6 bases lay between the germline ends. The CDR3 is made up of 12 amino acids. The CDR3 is CASSLREETQYF. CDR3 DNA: TGTGCCAGCAGCTTAAGAGAGGAGACCCAGTACTTC.

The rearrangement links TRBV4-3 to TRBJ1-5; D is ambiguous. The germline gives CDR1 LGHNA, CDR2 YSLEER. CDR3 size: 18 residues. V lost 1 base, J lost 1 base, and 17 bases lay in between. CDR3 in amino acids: CASSQGVPETGSNQPQHF. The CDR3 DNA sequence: TGCGCCAGCAGCCAAGGAGTCCCGGAGACGGGGAGCAATCAGCCCCAGCATTTT.

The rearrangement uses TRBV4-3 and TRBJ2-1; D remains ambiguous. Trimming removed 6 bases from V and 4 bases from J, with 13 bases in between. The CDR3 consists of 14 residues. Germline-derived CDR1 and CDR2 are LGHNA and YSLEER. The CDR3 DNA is TGCGCCAGCAGTCACCTAGTCTCTTACAATGAGCAGTTCTTC. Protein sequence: CASSHLVSYNEQFF.

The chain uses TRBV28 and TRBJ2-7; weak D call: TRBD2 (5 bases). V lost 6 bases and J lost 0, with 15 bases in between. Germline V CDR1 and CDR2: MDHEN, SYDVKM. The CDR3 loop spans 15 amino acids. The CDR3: CASSRDKRSSYEQYF. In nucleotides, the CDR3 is TGTGCCAGCAGCCGGGATAAGCGGAGCTCCTACGAGCAGTACTTC. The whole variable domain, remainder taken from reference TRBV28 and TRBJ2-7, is DVKVTQSSRYLVKRTGEKVFLECVQDMDHENMFWYRQDPGLGLRLIYFSYDVKMKEKGDIPEGYSVSREKKERFSLILESASTNQTSMYLCASSRDKRSSYEQYFGPGTRLTVT.

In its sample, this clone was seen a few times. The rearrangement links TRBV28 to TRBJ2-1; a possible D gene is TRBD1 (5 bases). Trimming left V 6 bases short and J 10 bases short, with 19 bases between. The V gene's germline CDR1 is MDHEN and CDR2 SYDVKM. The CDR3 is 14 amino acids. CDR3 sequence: CASRYTSAKGEQFF. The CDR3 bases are TGTGCCAGCAGATACACCAGCGCTAAGGGGGAGCAGTTCTTC.

The CDR3 DNA follows: TGTGCCAGCAGGACAGGGGTCGAGCAGTACTTC. This translates into CASRTGVEQYF. The chain employs TRBV28 and TRBJ2-7, with 8 positions matching TRBD1. The CDR3 spans 11 residues. The trim removed 6 bases at V and 6 bases at J, leaving 1 base unmatched. Germline V CDR1 and CDR2: MDHEN, SYDVKM.